This TCR beta chain emerged from a study of blood T cell repertoires in COVID-19 (dated by TCRdb to 2020 to 2021). About the study as a whole: Samples from collaborators originated in the United States, Italy and Spain and spanned both the acute and convalescent phases of COVID-19. The prospective study material was composed of cDNA or gDNA derived from T cells, B-cell-depleted T cells, or PBMCs. Deeply sampled blood TCRbeta repertoires from subjects exposed to, actively infected with, or recovered from COVID-19 were included in the dataset. A freely available public database, intended as a resource for researchers studying the immune response to SARS-CoV-2, is where the repertoires were released. Nearly every sample came with metadata listing a de-identified subject ID, COVID-19 status, age in years and sex. Where available, HLA class I and class II types were obtained from metadata supplied by the sample provider rather than from assay-based typing. The samples were drawn from the first 160 participants of the ongoing ImmuneRACE study and from over 950 subjects provided by 6 global collaborators. Paper-wide results and their limitations: Clinical and demographic metadata were provided uncurated, with the amount varying by source and participant.

The germline V gene yields SGHTA for CDR1 and FQGNSA for CDR2. The CDR3 measures 15 amino acids from cysteine to phenylalanine. Of the read, only the CDR3 DNA is kept; its 45 bases are in frame from base 1. V drops 4 bases and J drops 11 bases, leaving 18 bases in between. Participants in the prospective study were aged about 18 to 100 years, lived in 20 to 25 United States geographic areas, and enrolled through a virtual design. In the prospective study, cohorts were assigned on the basis of participant-reported clinical history obtained from a screening survey and a study questionnaire. Recovered participants in ImmuneRACE Cohort 3 were defined as having two consecutive negative NP/OP PCR tests, clearance from a healthcare professional, or resolution of symptoms. In the prospective study, whole blood, serum and a nasopharyngeal or oropharyngeal swab were collected from each participant by mobile phlebotomists. Additional blood draws and questionnaires over an approximately 2-month period could optionally be provided by prospective study participants. Before DNA extraction, blood samples from the prospective study were shipped at room temperature or frozen.

Notes on this clone: The clone's antigen remains unknown. No quality values exist for individual bases; no much larger clone is one base distant.

TCRbeta CDR3 regions were amplified from genomic DNA by means of the immunoSEQ Assay, a bias-controlled multiplex PCR. Turning to the authors' computational methods: Within the assay, amplification of reference gene primers was used to estimate how many nucleated cells each sample contained. To quantify the absolute abundance of each unique TCRbeta CDR3 rearrangement, sequence reads were collapsed and filtered. Productive Simpson clonality was computed per sample as the square root of Simpson's diversity index over productive rearrangements. As stored in TCRdb, this immuneACCESS dataset retains in-frame rearrangements with V and J assigned. A fraction of the clones does not appear; measured against another copy, unresolved V genes explain less than half of the discrepancy, and the remainder lacks a known reason. V and J calls and clone size are as listed in that table; D and trimming were resolved from the DNA. The sample table contains about 100,000 clones; only one count was recorded for 86% of them. The ten largest clones add up to approximately 2.6% of the sample.

Sequencing was performed on PBMCs or T cells enriched from blood (not recorded which). Here the chain combines TRBV7-2 and TRBJ1-6, with TRBD1 tentatively as D gene (6 bases match). This clonotype originated in a woman aged 45-60 years who had recovered from COVID-19. The DNA sequence is as follows: TGTGCCAGCAGCTCGTTCCGGGACACAGAGGCACCCCTCCACTTT. This encodes CASSSFRDTEAPLHF.